The source of this TCR beta chain is a study of siplizumab effects on memory and regulatory T cells. The study's findings and limits: Alloreactive CD4+ clones that could be mapped were on average around 70% Treg-derived with siplizumab, against roughly 27% in controls. An assignable phenotype, naive or memory, was missing from roughly 77-94% of proliferating CD4+ or CD8+ clones. There was no confirmation of the suppressive function of proliferating Tregs from siplizumab cultures. The diversity of naive T cells seemed greater than that of memory cells, and their alloresponse contribution seemed major.

This clone has a single count. Its antigen is not identified. The CDR3 is 14 amino acids. Germline loops: CDR1 SGHVS, CDR2 FQNEAQ. The J segment lost 6 bases and the V segment lost 6 bases, leaving 8 bases of the junction unmatched. TCRdb's copy holds only in-frame clones and misses some; the assay was immunoSEQ multiplex PCR. The table includes about 100,000 clones, around 94% detected once. The chain employs TRBV7-8 and TRBJ1-1, with 9 bases fitting TRBD1. The sample comprised non-Treg CD4+ T cells sorted from blood. The sequence was obtained from a human donor in good health. The CDR3 DNA is TGTGCCAGCAGTTACCGGGACAGGGTTCCTGAAGCTTTCTTT. Translated: CASSYRDRVPEAFF.